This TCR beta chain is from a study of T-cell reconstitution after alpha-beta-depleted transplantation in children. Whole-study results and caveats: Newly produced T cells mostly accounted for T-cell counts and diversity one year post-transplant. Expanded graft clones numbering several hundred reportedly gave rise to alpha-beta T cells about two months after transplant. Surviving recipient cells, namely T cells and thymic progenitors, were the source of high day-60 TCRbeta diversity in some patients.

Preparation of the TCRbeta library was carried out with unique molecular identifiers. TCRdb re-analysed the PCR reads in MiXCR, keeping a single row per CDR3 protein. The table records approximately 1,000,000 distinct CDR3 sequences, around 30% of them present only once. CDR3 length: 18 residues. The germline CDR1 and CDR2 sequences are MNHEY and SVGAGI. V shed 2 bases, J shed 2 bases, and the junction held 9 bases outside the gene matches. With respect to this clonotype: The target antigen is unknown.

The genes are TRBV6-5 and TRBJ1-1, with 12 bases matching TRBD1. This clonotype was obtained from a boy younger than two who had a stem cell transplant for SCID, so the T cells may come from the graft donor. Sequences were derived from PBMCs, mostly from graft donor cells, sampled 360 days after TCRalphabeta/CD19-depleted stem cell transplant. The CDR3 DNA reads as TGTGCCAGCAGTTACCGAAGCCCCGGGACAGGGGGCAACACTGAAGCTTTCTTT. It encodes CASSYRSPGTGGNTEAFF.